The present T cell receptor (beta chain) was sequenced within a study of blood T cell repertoires in COVID-19 (dated by TCRdb to the early 2020s). For context, the study as a whole: The collaborator samples originated in the United States, Italy and Spain and spanned the acute and convalescent phases of COVID-19. The material from the prospective study consisted of cDNA or gDNA derived from T cells, B-cell-depleted T cells, or PBMCs. Samples were obtained from the ongoing ImmuneRACE study (first 160 participants) and from roughly 1,300 subjects provided by 6 global collaborators. A freely available public database, intended as a resource for researchers studying the immune response to SARS-CoV-2, is where the repertoires were released. Where available, HLA class I and class II types were obtained from metadata supplied by the sample provider rather than from assay-based typing. Sample metadata almost always included a de-identified subject ID, COVID-19 status, age in years and sex. Subjects who had been exposed to COVID-19, were actively infected with it, or had recovered from it provided the deeply sampled blood TCRbeta repertoires that made up the dataset.

The study at large found these results: The amount of clinical and demographic metadata varied by source and participant and was provided uncurated.

TCRbeta CDR3 regions were amplified from genomic DNA using the immunoSEQ Assay, a bias-controlled multiplex PCR. The authors' pipeline ran thus. Within the assay, amplification of reference gene primers was used to estimate how many nucleated cells each sample contained. To quantify the absolute abundance of each unique TCRbeta CDR3 rearrangement, sequence reads were collapsed and filtered. Productive Simpson clonality was computed per sample as the square root of Simpson's diversity index over productive rearrangements. TCRdb retrieved this table from immuneACCESS and kept in-frame rearrangements only. Not all clones are present; in checked studies, unresolved V genes account for under half, and no reason is known for the remainder. V and J calls and clone size are copied from that table; D and trimming were computed from the DNA. The sample table lists approximately 300,000 clones, 85% to 90% of them with a count of one. 6.3% of the sample lies in the top ten.

Comments on this clone: No antigen is known for it. Per-base quality was not reported, and no clone a single base away is much larger than it.

One collaborating source in Seattle enrolled patients while the patients were actively infected and followed the patients over time throughout the course of disease. The collaborating institutions used their own protocols to collect whole blood in K2EDTA tubes. Collaborator samples were shipped for TCRbeta analysis as frozen whole blood, isolated PBMCs, or DNA extracted from either sample type. As encoded in the germline V gene (reference sequence), CDR1 is MNHEY while CDR2 is SMNVEV. Including the terminal cysteine and phenylalanine, the CDR3 comprises 18 residues. Just the 54-base CDR3 DNA is kept, in frame starting at base 1. V loses 8 bases at its end and J loses 6 bases; junction bases beyond the gene matches: 16.

Input material: peripheral blood. Recombination connected TRBV27 to TRBJ2-7; 16 of the junction bases match TRBD2. The receptor was isolated from a woman in her fifties or sixties with COVID-19, enrolled during active disease. The DNA sequence is as follows: TGTGCCAGCTCCGGACAGTCCGGGACTAGCGGGAGGGCCCTCGAGCAGTACTTC. Translation gives CASSGQSGTSGRALEQYF.